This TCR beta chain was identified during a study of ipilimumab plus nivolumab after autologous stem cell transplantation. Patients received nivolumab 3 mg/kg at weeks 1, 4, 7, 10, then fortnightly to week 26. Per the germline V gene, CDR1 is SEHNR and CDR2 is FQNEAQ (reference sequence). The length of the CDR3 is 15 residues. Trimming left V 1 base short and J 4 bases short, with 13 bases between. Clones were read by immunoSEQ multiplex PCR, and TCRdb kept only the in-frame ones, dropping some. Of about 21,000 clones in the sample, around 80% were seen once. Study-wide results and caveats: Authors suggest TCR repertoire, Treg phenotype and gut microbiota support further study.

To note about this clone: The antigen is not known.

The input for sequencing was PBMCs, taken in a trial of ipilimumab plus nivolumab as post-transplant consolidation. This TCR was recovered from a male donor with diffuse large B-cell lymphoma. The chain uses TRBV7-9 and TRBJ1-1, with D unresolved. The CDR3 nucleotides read TGTGCCAGCAGCTTAGGATTTGGCGGGAGCACTGAAGCTTTCTTT. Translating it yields CASSLGFGGSTEAFF.